This is a list of T cell receptor beta chains from one sample in a study of blood T cell repertoires in COVID-19. Here immunoSEQ multiplex PCR was the method, and the copy in TCRdb shows in-frame clones only, minus some. Counted here are 60,000 to 70,000 clones, more than 75% occurring once; the ten biggest clones make up around 10%. The specimen was PBMCs or T cells enriched from blood (not recorded which). These receptors were obtained from a woman aged 40 to 50 who had recovered from COVID-19. Each CDR3 is given with its conserved first and last residue. D genes are given only for firm matches. The size entry is marked missing in some rows and otherwise reads once, few, many or a size class.

size,V,D,J,DNA,CDR3
NA,TRBV2,NA,TRBJ1-1,TGTGCCAGCAGTGAAGCCCGGGTCCGGGAATCGGCTCTGAACACTGAAGCTTTCTTT,CASSEARVRESALNTEAFF
NA,TRBV29-1,NA,TRBJ1-2,TGCAGCGTCAACAGGGAGAAGGGCTACACCTTC,CSVNREKGYTF
NA,TRBV7-2,TRBD1,TRBJ1-1,TGTGCCAGCAGCTTTCTCAGGACAGGGAACACTGAAGCTTTCTTT,CASSFLRTGNTEAFF
NA,TRBV12-5,TRBD1,TRBJ1-1,TGTGCTAGTGGTTTGGCCACAGGGGGACCGAACACTGAAGCTTTCTTT,CASGLATGGPNTEAFF
NA,TRBV11-2,NA,TRBJ2-5,TGTGCCAGCAGCTTAGGGGTCTCACGAGGGTTTGAGACCCAGTACTTC,CASSLGVSRGFETQYF
NA,TRBV19,NA,TRBJ1-1,TGTGCCAGTAGCGGGGGGGTAGTCACTGAAGCTTTCTTT,CASSGGVVTEAFF
NA,TRBV5-4,NA,TRBJ1-2,TGTGCCAGCAGCCCGGGGGGTGGCACCATTAACTATGGCTACACCTTC,CASSPGGGTINYGYTF
once,TRBV5-8,NA,TRBJ1-6,TGTGCCAGCAGCCCTGAGACAGCCTTTAATTCACCCCTCCACTTT,CASSPETAFNSPLHF
NA,TRBV5-1,NA,TRBJ1-1,TGCGCCAGCAGTCAAAACTCTGGGAGCATGAACACTGAAGCTTTCTTT,CASSQNSGSMNTEAFF
NA,TRBV6-5,NA,TRBJ2-3,TGTGCCAGCAGTCCATTTCCGGGGGGCACAGATACGCAGTATTTT,CASSPFPGGTDTQYF
NA,TRBV6-2/TRBV6-3,NA,TRBJ1-5,TGTGCCAGCAGTAGAGGCGGTAGCAATCAGCCCCAGCATTTT,CASSRGGSNQPQHF
NA,TRBV10-1,NA,TRBJ1-1,TGCGCCAGCAGTGCACAGGAGAACACTGAAGCTTTCTTT,CASSAQENTEAFF
few,TRBV5-4,NA,TRBJ2-2,TGTGCCAGCAGCCCCGAGGGTCCCGGGGAGCTGTTTTTT,CASSPEGPGELFF
NA,TRBV6-5,TRBD1,TRBJ2-5,TGTGCCAGTACCGGGACAGGGTCAGAGACCCAGTACTTC,CASTGTGSETQYF
NA,TRBV10-3,NA,TRBJ2-5,TGTGCCATCAGCGCTGGACAGCAAGAGACCCAGTACTTC,CAISAGQQETQYF
NA,TRBV24-1,NA,TRBJ2-4,TGTGCCACCAGTGATCTGGCAGACGACGAGGAACTAGCCAAAAACATTCAGTACTTC,CATSDLADDEELAKNIQYF
NA,TRBV19,TRBD1,TRBJ2-1,TGTGCCAGTAGTCCCCCGGGACAGGGAGATGAGCAGTTCTTC,CASSPPGQGDEQFF
NA,TRBV12-5,NA,TRBJ1-3,TGTGCTAGTGGTTTGCTACAGGGTGTGGAGGGAAACACCATATATTTT,CASGLLQGVEGNTIYF
NA,TRBV7-2,TRBD2,TRBJ2-1,TGTGCCAGCAGCCCCGGGACTAGCGGGGGGGCCAGGTCCTACAATGAGCAGTTCTTC,CASSPGTSGGARSYNEQFF
NA,TRBV20-1,NA,TRBJ1-2,TGCAGTGCTAGTAGCAGCCGGGACACCTCGAGTTATGGCTACACCTTC,CSASSSRDTSSYGYTF
NA,TRBV7-9,TRBD2,TRBJ2-3,TGTGCCAGCAGCTCCGGACTAGCCGTAATAGATACGCAGTATTTT,CASSSGLAVIDTQYF
once,TRBV11-3,TRBD2,TRBJ2-6,TGTGCCAGCAGCCGGGGGGGCCCTGGGGCCAACGTCCTGACTTTC,CASSRGGPGANVLTF
NA,TRBV7-8,NA,TRBJ1-1,TGTGCCAGCAGCTTATCCCCGGCAGGGATCAACACTGAAGCTTTCTTT,CASSLSPAGINTEAFF
once,TRBV5-1,NA,TRBJ2-2,TGCGCCAGCAGCTGGCCCGTAACTGGCGGAGAGCTGTTTTTT,CASSWPVTGGELFF
NA,TRBV19,NA,TRBJ2-7,TGTGCCAGTAGGGAGGGCCCTAGTGCCTCATACGAGCAGTACTTC,CASREGPSASYEQYF
NA,TRBV5-8,NA,TRBJ1-2,TGTGCCAGCAGCTACCGCCAGGATGGCTACACCTTC,CASSYRQDGYTF
NA,TRBV2,TRBD1,TRBJ1-4,TGTGCCAGCAGTCGGACAGGCGCTAATGAAAAACTGTTTTTT,CASSRTGANEKLFF
NA,TRBV24-1,TRBD2,TRBJ2-2,TGTGCCACCAGTGATTCATCTAGCGGGGGGAACACCGGGGAGCTGTTTTTT,CATSDSSSGGNTGELFF
few,TRBV9,NA,TRBJ1-6,TGTGCCAGCAGCGCCAGAGAGGGCGCGCCCCTCCACTTT,CASSAREGAPLHF
NA,TRBV7-9,TRBD1,TRBJ1-1,TGTGCCAGCAGCTTCAGGGGGACGGACACTGAAGCTTTCTTT,CASSFRGTDTEAFF
NA,TRBV14,NA,TRBJ1-1,TGTGCCACCCAGGGACGGCGCGGCGGGAAAACTGAAGCTTTCTTT,CATQGRRGGKTEAFF
NA,TRBV12-3/TRBV12-4,NA,TRBJ2-1,TGTGCCAGCAGTTCCCTAATAAATGAGCAGTTCTTC,CASSSLINEQFF
few,TRBV19,TRBD2,TRBJ2-2,TGTGCCAGTAGTCCAAGCGGGGATAACACCGGGGAGCTGTTTTTT,CASSPSGDNTGELFF